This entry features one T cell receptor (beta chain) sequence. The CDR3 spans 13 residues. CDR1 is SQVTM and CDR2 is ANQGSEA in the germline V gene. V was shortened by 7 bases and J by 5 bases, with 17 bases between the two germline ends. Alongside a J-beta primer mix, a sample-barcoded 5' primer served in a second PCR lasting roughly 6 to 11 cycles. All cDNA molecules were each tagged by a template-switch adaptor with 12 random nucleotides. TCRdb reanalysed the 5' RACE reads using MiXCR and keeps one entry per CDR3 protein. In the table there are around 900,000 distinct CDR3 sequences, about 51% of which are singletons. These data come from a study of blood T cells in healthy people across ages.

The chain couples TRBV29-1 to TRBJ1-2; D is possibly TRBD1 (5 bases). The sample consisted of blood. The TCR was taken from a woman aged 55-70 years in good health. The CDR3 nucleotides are TGCAGCGCAGTAGCAGGGCTAGGATATGGCTACACCTTC. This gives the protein CSAVAGLGYGYTF.